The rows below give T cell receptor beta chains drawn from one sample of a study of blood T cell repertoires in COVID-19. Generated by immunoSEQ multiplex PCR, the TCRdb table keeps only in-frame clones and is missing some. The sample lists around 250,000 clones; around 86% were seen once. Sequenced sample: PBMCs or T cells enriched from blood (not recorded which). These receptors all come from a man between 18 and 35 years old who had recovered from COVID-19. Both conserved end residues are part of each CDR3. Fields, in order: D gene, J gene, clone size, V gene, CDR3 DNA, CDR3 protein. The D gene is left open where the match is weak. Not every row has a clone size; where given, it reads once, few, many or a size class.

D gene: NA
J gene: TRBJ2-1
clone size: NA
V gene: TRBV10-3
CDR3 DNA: TGTGCCATCAGCCTGACGCAGGGCTCCTACAATGAGCAGTTCTTC
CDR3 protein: CAISLTQGSYNEQFF

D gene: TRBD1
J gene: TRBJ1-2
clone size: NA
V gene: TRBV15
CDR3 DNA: TGTGCCACCAGCAGAGATATTGGGACAGGGTCAGTAATAGATGGCTACACCTTC
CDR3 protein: CATSRDIGTGSVIDGYTF

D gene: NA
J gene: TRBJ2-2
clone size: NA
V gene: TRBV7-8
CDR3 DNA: TGTGCCAGCAGCTTGGGCTCCGGGGAGCTGTTTTTT
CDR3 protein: CASSLGSGELFF

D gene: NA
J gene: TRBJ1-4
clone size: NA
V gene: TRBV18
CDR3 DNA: TGTGCCAGCTCACCACGTATGAACACCGGGACACAGAATGAAAAACTGTTTTTT
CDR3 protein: CASSPRMNTGTQNEKLFF

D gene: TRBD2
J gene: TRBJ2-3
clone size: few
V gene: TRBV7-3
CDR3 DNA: TGTGCCAGCAGCTCGGGACTAGCGGGAGGCCCAGATACGCAGTATTTT
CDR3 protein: CASSSGLAGGPDTQYF

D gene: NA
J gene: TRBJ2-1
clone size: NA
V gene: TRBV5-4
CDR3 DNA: TGTGCCAGCAGCTTGGCCGGGGGTTTGGAGCAGTTCTTC
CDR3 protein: CASSLAGGLEQFF

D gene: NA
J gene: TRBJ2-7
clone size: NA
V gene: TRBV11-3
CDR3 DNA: TGTGCCAGCAGCTTAGTCCCCGGCGAGCAGTACTTC
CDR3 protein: CASSLVPGEQYF

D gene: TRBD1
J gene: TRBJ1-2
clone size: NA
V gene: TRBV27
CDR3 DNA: TGTGCCAGCAGTCTAGCGGGTGGGACAGGGGATGGCTACACCTTC
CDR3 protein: CASSLAGGTGDGYTF

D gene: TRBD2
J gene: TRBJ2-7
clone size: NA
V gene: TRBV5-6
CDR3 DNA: TGTGCCAGCAGCTTGGCTAGCGGTACCTACGAGCAGTACTTC
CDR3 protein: CASSLASGTYEQYF

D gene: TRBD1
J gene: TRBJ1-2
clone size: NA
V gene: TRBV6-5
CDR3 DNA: TGTGCCAGCAGTTACCCGAGACAGGGTAGAGGCTATGGCTACACCTTC
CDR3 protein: CASSYPRQGRGYGYTF

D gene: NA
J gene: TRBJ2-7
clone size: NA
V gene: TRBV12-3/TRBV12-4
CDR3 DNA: TGTGCCAGCAGCACCACAGGCTACGAGCAGTACTTC
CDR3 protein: CASSTTGYEQYF

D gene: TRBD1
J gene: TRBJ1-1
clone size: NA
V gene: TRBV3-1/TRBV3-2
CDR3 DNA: TGTGCCAGCAGCCAAATGGGACAGCGGCACACTGAAGCTTTCTTT
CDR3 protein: CASSQMGQRHTEAFF

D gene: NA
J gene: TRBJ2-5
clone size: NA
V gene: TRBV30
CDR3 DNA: TGTGCCTGGTCTGCAGACCAAGAGACCCAGTACTTC
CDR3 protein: CAWSADQETQYF